The 20 T cell receptor beta chains given below trace back to one sample, sequenced in a study of blood T cell repertoires in COVID-19. Sequencing used immunoSEQ multiplex PCR; TCRdb keeps in-frame clones, though not all of them. This table has around 400,000 clones, approximately 90% appearing once. Material: PBMCs or T cells enriched from blood (not recorded which). These receptors originate from a woman between 40 and 55 years old who had been exposed to COVID-19.

This clone was observed a single time. DNA for the CDR3: TGTGCCAGTAGTAGGACTGACCGCGGGGGCTACACCTTC. Translating gives CASSRTDRGGYTF. The chain employs TRBV19 and TRBJ1-2, with unresolved D. Germline V gene sequence: CDR1 LNHDA, CDR2 SQIVND (reference sequence). V was clipped by 4 bases and J by 8 bases, with 14 bases between them. CDR3 length: 13 amino acids.

V and J are TRBV6-5 and TRBJ2-5; 10 bases line up with TRBD2. The CDR3 spans 14 residues. Germline loops: CDR1 MNHEY, CDR2 SVGAGI. J was trimmed by 5 bases and V by 6 bases; bases with no gene match: 6. CDR3 amino acids: CASSLLAGVETQYF. CDR3 DNA: TGTGCCAGCAGCCTCCTAGCGGGGGTGGAGACCCAGTACTTC.

The gene calls are TRBV5-1 and TRBJ2-1, with TRBD2 matching 7 bases. The V segment lost 1 base and the J segment 8 bases; nucleotides outside the gene matches: 9. The germline V gene encodes CDR1 SGHRS and CDR2 YFSETQ. CDR3 length: 15 residues. DNA for the CDR3: TGCGCCAGCAGCTTGCCGGCTAGCGGACTGGATGAGCAGTTCTTC. This sequence encodes CASSLPASGLDEQFF.

V usage is TRBV7-3 and J usage is TRBJ2-2; 12 nucleotides line up with TRBD2. Germline V gene data show CDR1 as SGHTA and CDR2 as FQGTGA. V lost 1 base, J lost 2 bases, and 8 bases stayed unmatched. The CDR3 is 19 amino acids. The CDR3, as DNA: TGTGCCAGCAGCTTAAGGGGAAGACTAGCGGGAGTTAACACCGGGGAGCTGTTTTTT. Protein sequence: CASSLRGRLAGVNTGELFF. The full variable domain, in which reference TRBV7-3 and TRBJ2-2 provide the parts outside the CDR3, is GAGVSQTPSNKVTEKGKYVELRCDPISGHTALYWYRQSLGQGPEFLIYFQGTGAADDSGLPNDRFFAVRPEGSVSTLKIQRTERGDSAVYLCASSLRGRLAGVNTGELFFGEGSRLTVL.

The chain uses TRBV19 and TRBJ1-5, with D unclear. Per germline, CDR1 LNHDA and CDR2 SQIVND (reference sequence). CDR3 length equals 13 residues. V shed 2 bases and J shed 9 bases, with 11 bases lying between them. CDR3 region: CASSINTSGPQHF. The CDR3 DNA reads as TGTGCCAGTAGTATAAACACCTCTGGGCCCCAGCATTTT.

The genes are TRBV6-4 and TRBJ2-1, with 8 bases fitting TRBD1. CDR3 size: 15 residues. The J segment lost 3 bases and the V segment lost 2 bases, leaving 3 bases of the junction unmatched. Germline loops: CDR1 MRHNA, CDR2 SNTAGT. CDR3 bases: TGTGCCAGCAGTGACACAGGGGGAAGCTACAATGAGCAGTTCTTC. This translates into CASSDTGGSYNEQFF.

V usage is TRBV9 and J usage is TRBJ2-5; weak D call: TRBD2 (6 bases). V lost 1 base to trimming and J lost 1 base, with 8 bases between them. This CDR3 has 14 amino acids. Germline loops: CDR1 SGDLS, CDR2 YYNGEE. As DNA, the CDR3 is TGTGCCAGCAGCGTATGGGGAGGCCAAGAGACCCAGTACTTC. Its protein is CASSVWGGQETQYF. The whole variable domain, filled in from reference TRBV9 and TRBJ2-5, reads DSGVTQTPKHLITATGQRVTLRCSPRSGDLSVYWYQQSLDQGLQFLIQYYNGEERAKGNILERFSAQQFPDLHSELNLSSLELGDSALYFCASSVWGGQETQYFGPGTRLLVL.

The chain joins TRBV11-2 to TRBJ1-1; 7 nucleotides agree with TRBD1. The CDR3 consists of 15 residues. CDR1 and CDR2 (germline): SGHAT, FQNNGV. J was trimmed by 5 bases and V by 7 bases; bases with no gene match: 13. The CDR3: CASKPQGRGRTEAFF. The CDR3 bases are TGTGCCAGCAAGCCTCAAGGTAGGGGGCGGACTGAAGCTTTCTTT.

The CDR3 DNA follows: TGTGCCAGCAGTTCAGCGGCCGGGAGGGCCGAAGATACGCAGTATTTT. The encoded protein is CASSSAAGRAEDTQYF. The chain links TRBV27 to TRBJ2-3, with TRBD2 matching over 8 bases. Germline V gene sequence: CDR1 MNHEY, CDR2 SMNVEV (reference sequence). CDR3 length equals 16 residues. V lost 4 bases and J lost 5; bases outside the gene matches: 11.

This clone was seen just once. This chain joins TRBV30 and TRBJ1-1; tentatively, D is TRBD1 (6 bases). This CDR3 comprises 13 residues. In germline, CDR1 is GTSNPN, CDR2 SVGIG (reference sequence). Trimming shortened V by 4 bases and J by 4 bases, and 13 bases separated the two germline ends. This CDR3 reads CAWTRRGGTEAFF. The CDR3 nucleotides read TGTGCCTGGACCCGACGAGGGGGCACTGAAGCTTTCTTT.

The chain recombines TRBV14 with TRBJ2-7; possible D gene TRBD1, 6 bases. Germline CDR1 SGHDN, CDR2 FVKESK. The germline V and J ends were trimmed by 4 bases and 4 bases, with 17 bases remaining between them. The CDR3 is 15 amino acids. In DNA, the CDR3 is TGTGCCAGCAGCCTAAGGACCGGGACACCTTACGAGCAGTACTTC. This codes for CASSLRTGTPYEQYF.

This chain links TRBV7-9 with TRBJ1-2; 9 positions match TRBD1. This CDR3 is 15 amino acids long. Per the germline V gene, CDR1 is SEHNR and CDR2 is FQNEAQ (reference sequence). V trimming: 1 base; J trimming: 3 bases; junction bases outside the gene matches: 3. CDR3 region: CASSLGGQGHYGYTF. The CDR3 bases are TGTGCCAGCAGCTTAGGGGGACAGGGTCACTATGGCTACACCTTC.

The DNA for the CDR3 is TGTGCCACCTCTCAGGGCAACACTGAAGCTTTCTTT. Its protein is CATSQGNTEAFF. The chain is built from TRBV7-9 and TRBJ1-1; D possibly corresponds to TRBD1 (5 bases). Per the germline V gene, CDR1 is SEHNR and CDR2 is FQNEAQ (reference sequence). The CDR3 runs 12 residues. V was pared by 10 bases and J by 2 bases, with 11 bases between.

The rearrangement uses TRBV18 and TRBJ1-2; TRBD1 might be the D (5 bases). CDR1 and CDR2 from the germline V gene are KGHSH and LQKENI. The CDR3 spans 17 residues. The V end lost 3 bases, the J end lost 3 bases, and 20 bases lay between the germline ends. The CDR3 here is CASSPSSPGDLHYGYTF. The DNA of the CDR3 is TGTGCCAGCTCACCCTCGTCGCCGGGGGACCTCCACTATGGCTACACCTTC.

V gene TRBV6-5 combines with J gene TRBJ2-5, with a tentative D call TRBD2 (6 bases). CDR1 is MNHEY and CDR2 is SVGAGI in the germline V gene. CDR3 length: 12 residues. The V end was cut by 6 bases, the J end by 5 bases, with 10 bases between. Here the CDR3 reads CASSPGGETQYF. The CDR3, as DNA: TGTGCCAGCAGCCCAGGAGGGGAGACCCAGTACTTC.

This chain joins TRBV2 and TRBJ2-3; 8 nucleotides match TRBD1. With V trimmed by 8 bases and J by 2 bases, 15 bases remained unmatched. Looked up from germline, CDR1 is SNHLY and CDR2 is FYNNEI. The CDR3 totals 17 residues. As DNA, the CDR3 is TGTGCCAGCCAGGAGTTAGGACAGGGCGACTCCACAGATACGCAGTATTTT. Translated: CASQELGQGDSTDTQYF.

This sequence joins TRBV28 and TRBJ2-7; TRBD2 might be the D (5 bases). Germline lookup yields CDR1 MDHEN and CDR2 SYDVKM. This CDR3 comprises 16 residues. Between the trimmed V and J ends, which lost 4 bases and 0 bases, there was a span of 16 bases. The CDR3 reads CASSSPSLGSSYEQYF. The CDR3 nucleotides read TGTGCCAGCAGTTCTCCGTCGCTAGGGAGCTCCTACGAGCAGTACTTC.

The gene calls are TRBV5-5 and TRBJ1-6; 7 nucleotides align to TRBD1. Losses at the gene ends were 4 bases for V and 8 bases for J; bases not matched to a gene: 9. The CDR3 loop spans 15 amino acids. Germline assignment: CDR1 SGHKS and CDR2 YYEKEE (reference sequence). CDR3 coding DNA: TGTGCCAGCAGCACACAGGAGGGGGCTTATTCACCCCTCCACTTT. Its protein product is CASSTQEGAYSPLHF.

This rearrangement joins TRBV30 to TRBJ1-6; 7 nucleotides agree with TRBD1. Germline V gene data show CDR1 as GTSNPN and CDR2 as SVGIG (reference sequence). The CDR3 is 16 residues long. Trimming removed 3 bases from V and 7 bases from J; junction bases left unmatched: 12. CDR3 amino acids: CAWRGRTGGYNSPLHF. The CDR3 DNA sequence: TGTGCCTGGAGGGGACGGACAGGAGGGTACAATTCACCCCTCCACTTT.

The chain carries TRBV12-3 or TRBV12-4 and TRBJ2-5; TRBD2 matches 8 bases. CDR3 length: 13 residues. Trimming removed 3 bases from V and 4 bases from J; junction bases left unmatched: 1. CDR3 nucleotide sequence: TGTGCCAGCAGTTTTACTAGCGGAGAGACCCAGTACTTC. Its protein product is CASSFTSGETQYF.